Listed below are T cell receptor beta chains from one sample, sequenced in a study of T cell responses to AZD1222 COVID-19 vaccine. Assay used: immunoSEQ multiplex PCR; TCRdb lists only in-frame clones, some missing. Of fewer than 150,000 clones listed, under 95% are singletons. The input for sequencing was peripheral blood, taken on day 0 of AZD1222 vaccination. The receptors shown here come from an adult in good health. The CDR3 runs from the conserved cysteine through the conserved F or W. Fields, in order: V gene, J gene, CDR3 protein.

>TRBV6-5|TRBJ2-7
CASSRQVGEQYF
>TRBV14|TRBJ2-4
CASSQGTGGVQYF
>TRBV13|TRBJ1-2
CASSLGTSNYGYTF
>TRBV7-3|TRBJ2-3
CASSPFGVTSPDTQYF
>TRBV5-1|TRBJ2-5
CASSFQETQYF
>TRBV7-7|TRBJ1-1
CASSLGENTEAFF
>TRBV28|TRBJ2-3
CASSLWLAGGGLDTQYF
>TRBV29-1|TRBJ2-5
CSVVLVRGLYRETQYF
>TRBV19|TRBJ2-3
CASSPAGGSTDTQYF
>TRBV7-9|TRBJ2-1
CASSSVGTSGRNEQFF
>TRBV18|TRBJ1-1
CASSPELLGVTEAFF
>TRBV19|TRBJ1-1
CASSSREPRTEAFF
>TRBV19|TRBJ1-5
CASSIELYQGTANQPQHF
>TRBV6-5|TRBJ1-2
CASSMEQGRYGYTF
>TRBV5-4|TRBJ2-1
CASSPGLAGGNEQFF
>TRBV6-1|TRBJ1-2
CASSEASHPLSPYGYTF
>TRBV7-2|TRBJ2-2
CASSLVGGGNTGELFF
>TRBV18|TRBJ1-1
CASSFTGIRSPEAFF
>TRBV4-2|TRBJ2-1
CASSYTGTSANEQFF
>TRBV18|TRBJ1-4
CASSPTGYQSEKLFF
>TRBV27|TRBJ1-2
CASSSGGGYTF
>TRBV5-1|TRBJ2-1
CASSIVTGIYNEQFF
>TRBV4-2|TRBJ2-1
CASSPLASTNEQFF
>TRBV5-1|TRBJ2-7
CASSLVSSPEQYF
>TRBV27|TRBJ2-3
CASSLGPGQGASDRPKDTQYF
>TRBV6-5|TRBJ2-5
CASSNRGKETQYF
>TRBV12-3/TRBV12-4|TRBJ1-1
CASSWEGNTEAFF
>TRBV19|TRBJ2-2
CASSILVNTGELFF
>TRBV24-1|TRBJ2-5
CATSDPHRGQETQYF